Reported below is one T cell receptor (beta chain). Its antigen is unknown. No qualities accompany the bases; no much larger clone lies one base away. RNA was extracted using the RNeasy kit, and roughly 0.45 to 1 microgram was reverse transcribed with random hexamers. The immunoSEQ multiplex PCR assay, which covers 54 Vbeta and 13 Jbeta segments, was used to amplify TCR beta CDR3 regions. PCR amplification bias was corrected by using a synthetic template baseline for primer optimization and computational correction. The paper's processing steps were these. Reads were assigned to V, D and J genes according to IMGT and analyzed in immunoSEQ Analyzer, with only productive sequences retained. Clonality was computed as one minus Shannon entropy normalized by log2 of the number of productive unique sequences. Public and private clones were assessed among the 100 most prevalent clones of each patient and control. Susac-specific clones were defined as absent from healthy and MS cohorts, around 1,000 published viral clones and other ImmuneACCESS disease sequences. TCRdb took the public reads, trimmed them with fastp at Q25, ran MiXCR for clone calling and kept in-frame beta chains. Every distinct CDR3 protein forms one entry, paired with its most common genes and DNA. The V and J calls here are based on TCRdb, not the publication. For this sample the table gives 300,000 to 350,000 distinct CDR3 sequences, of which approximately 90% were detected only once. 0.06% to 0.075% of the sample rests with the top ten.

These data come from a study of CD8 T cells in Susac syndrome (dated by TCRdb to between 2018 and 2021). At the level of the whole study: Whether CD8+ T cell activation and differentiation in Susac syndrome was antigen driven was tested using repertoire sequencing. Beyond this particular receptor, the publication reports: The number of individuals in the TCR sequencing and HLA analysis was recognized as being relatively small.

Peripheral blood CD8+ and CD4+ T cells from healthy donors, Susac syndrome patients and multiple sclerosis patients were profiled using high-throughput TCR beta sequencing. Treatment-naive patients with stable or active relapsing-remitting disease fulfilling revised McDonald criteria were used as multiple sclerosis controls. Bulk CD8+ and CD4+ T cells were purified by magnetic negative isolation, while CD8+ TEMRA cells were enriched using FACS. Blood was collected in EDTA tubes and processed within 24 hours, with PBMCs isolated through density gradient centrifugation. PBMCs destined for TCR sequencing were cryopreserved in liquid nitrogen and later thawed in a 37 °C water bath. Purity of sorted or isolated CD4+, CD8+ and CD8+ TEMRA cells was at least 90%. Trimming takes 1 base off V and 7 bases off J; junction bases not matched to a gene: 13. The CDR3 contains 19 residues, cysteine and phenylalanine counted. Only CDR3 DNA remains: 57 bases, in frame from the first base. The germline V gene provides CDR1 SGHAT and CDR2 FQNNGV.

Sequencing input: CD4+ T cells from PBMCs. The V gene is TRBV11-2 and the J gene is TRBJ2-1; the central 13 bases match TRBD2. The clonotype comes from a human donor with multiple sclerosis. The DNA reads as follows: TGTGCCAGCAGCTTAGTGGGGACTAGCGGGACCCCCCCTTGGAATGAGCAGTTCTTC. Its protein product is CASSLVGTSGTPPWNEQFF.